This section outlines one T cell receptor (beta chain) sequence together with its context. Antigen: not known. The CDR3 loop spans 14 amino acids. From germline, CDR1 is MGHDK and CDR2 SYGVNS. V shed 7 bases, J shed 6 bases, and the junction held 5 bases outside the gene matches. The data derive from a study of OX40 agonist ivuxolimab in advanced cancers. Background on the study: The patients' treatment was ivuxolimab, an agonistic anti-OX40 (CD134) antibody. Checkpoint inhibitors had been given previously to approximately 40% of patients.

The method was immunoSEQ multiplex PCR; TCRdb's version includes in-frame clones alone and lacks a portion of them. The sample consists of around 92,000 clones, around 94% of them appearing once. Overall study results and limits: Researchers report that CD8+ T cells had, on average, more expanded clones than CD4+. Both CD4+ and CD8+ T cell populations in blood had undergone clonal expansion by week 6 at 0.1 to 3.0 mg/kg.

The TCR originated in an adult with an advanced solid tumor such as melanoma, head and neck, liver or kidney cancer. The specimen was CD4+ or CD8+ T cells sorted from blood, collected in a trial of the OX40 agonist ivuxolimab. The V and J genes are TRBV25-1 and TRBJ2-1; 11 bases align to TRBD2. The CDR3 is CASMRGLAANEQFF. CDR3 coding DNA: TGTGCCAGCATGAGGGGACTAGCGGCCAATGAGCAGTTCTTC.